The table lists the clone carrying this T cell receptor (beta chain) with many counts. Its antigen is undetermined. This record belongs to a study of CD8+CD57+ T cells in acquired aplastic anemia. Study at large: The sorted CD4+ and CD8+ cells yielded an average about 3.5 ug of DNA. General observations from the study: Statistical testing detected no significant gap in CD8+ Simpson's diversity between patients and controls.

Patients chosen for sequencing had CD8+CD57+ cells that had expanded, as shown by flow cytometry. In all patients, the disease was severe acquired aplastic anemia. At the time of blood sampling, patients had not yet received any therapy. V lost 0 bases, J lost 1 base, and 12 bases lay in between. In germline, CDR1 is MGHRA, CDR2 YSYEKL. The CDR3 covers 16 residues. The use of genomic DNA as template underpinned the TCR beta VDJ and CDR3 profiling. TCRdb passed the reads through MiXCR, listing each CDR3 protein once. Of about 180,000 distinct CDR3 sequences listed, about three fifths are singletons. The sequence was obtained from a human donor with aplastic anemia. The chain joins TRBV4-1 to TRBJ1-1, with D possibly TRBD1 on 6 matching bases. Input material: sorted CD4+, CD8+, or CD8+CD57+ T cells (not recorded which) from PBMCs. The CDR3 DNA reads as TGCGCCAGCAGCCAAGATTCTGCGACAGGGAACACTGAAGCTTTCTTT. Its translation: CASSQDSATGNTEAFF.